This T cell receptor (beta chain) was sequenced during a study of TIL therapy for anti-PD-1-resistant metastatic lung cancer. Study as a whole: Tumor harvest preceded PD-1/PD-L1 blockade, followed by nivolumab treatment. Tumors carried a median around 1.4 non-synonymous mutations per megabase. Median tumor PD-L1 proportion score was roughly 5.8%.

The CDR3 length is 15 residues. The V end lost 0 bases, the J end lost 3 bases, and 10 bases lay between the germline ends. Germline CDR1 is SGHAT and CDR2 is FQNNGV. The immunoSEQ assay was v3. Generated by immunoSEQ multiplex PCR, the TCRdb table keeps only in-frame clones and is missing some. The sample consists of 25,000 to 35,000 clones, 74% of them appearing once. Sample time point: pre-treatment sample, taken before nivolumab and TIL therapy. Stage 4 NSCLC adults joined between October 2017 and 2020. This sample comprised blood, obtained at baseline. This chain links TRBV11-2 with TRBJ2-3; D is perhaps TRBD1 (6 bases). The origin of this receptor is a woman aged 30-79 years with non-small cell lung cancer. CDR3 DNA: TGTGCCAGCAGCTTAGATCAGCAGGGGACAGATACGCAGTATTTT. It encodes CASSLDQQGTDTQYF.